This passage covers 29 T cell receptor beta chains from one sample sequenced in a study of T cells in Graves' hyperthyroidism and ophthalmopathy. From RNA transcripts, TCR beta CDR3 regions were amplified. HTBI primers drove first-round RT-PCR of the TCR CDR3. TCRdb ran MiXCR on the multiplex PCR reads and lists one entry per CDR3 protein. The sample has roughly 570,000 distinct CDR3 sequences, under 60% seen once. The sample consisted of peripheral blood or thyroid tissue (not recorded which). The receptors originated from an adult woman with Graves' disease, either hyperthyroidism or ophthalmopathy (not recorded which).

V gene TRBV5-5 combines with J gene TRBJ1-2; D uncertain. V gave up 7 bases and J gave up 3 bases, with 16 bases separating them. Germline V CDR1 and CDR2: SGHKS, YYEKEE (reference sequence). The CDR3 covers 14 residues. This CDR3 reads CASQAFLEDYGYTF. CDR3 DNA sequence: TGTGCCAGCCAAGCCTTTCTAGAAGACTATGGCTACACCTTC. The entire variable domain, with the rest obtained from reference TRBV5-5 and TRBJ1-2, is as follows: DAGVTQSPTHLIKTRGQQVTLRCSPISGHKSVSWYQQVLGQGPQFIFQYYEKEERGRGNFPDRFSARQFPNYSSELNVNALLLGDSALYLCASQAFLEDYGYTFGSGTRLTVV.

This clonotype is a singleton in its sample. The chain has TRBV7-9 and TRBJ2-5, with D possibly matching TRBD1 (6 bases). Germline V gives CDR1 SEHNR, CDR2 FQNEAQ (reference sequence). This CDR3 has 15 residues. Trimming removed 5 bases from V and 5 bases from J, with 18 bases in between. The CDR3, as DNA: TGTGCCAGCAGCCCCCGGGGTCATCAGGGGGAGACCCAGTACTTC. Protein sequence: CASSPRGHQGETQYF.

This chain links TRBV15 with TRBJ2-7; 7 positions agree with TRBD1. The CDR3 runs to 18 residues. J was trimmed by 3 bases and V by 3 bases; bases with no gene match: 17. Germline lookup yields CDR1 LNHNV and CDR2 YYDKDF (reference sequence). The CDR3: CATSSRKTGAGTHYEQYF. As DNA, the CDR3 is TGTGCCACCAGCAGTCGTAAAACAGGGGCTGGTACGCACTACGAGCAGTACTTC. Complete variable domain (other parts from reference TRBV15 and TRBJ2-7): DAMVIQNPRYQVTQFGKPVTLSCSQTLNHNVMYWYQQKSSQAPKLLFHYYDKDFNNEADTPDNFQSRRPNTSFCFLDIRSPGLGDTAMYLCATSSRKTGAGTHYEQYFGPGTRLTVT.

This clonotype was recorded many times. This chain uses TRBV7-9 with TRBJ1-6, with 9 bases identical to TRBD1. Germline-derived CDR1 and CDR2 are SEHNR and FQNEAQ (reference sequence). The V and J ends lost 5 bases and 9 bases, in that order; junction bases with no gene match: 14. The CDR3 runs 17 residues. This CDR3 reads CASSITNRGPGRSPLHF. The CDR3 coding sequence is TGTGCCAGCAGCATAACTAACAGGGGGCCGGGGCGTTCACCCCTCCACTTT. Full variable domain (outside the CDR3, taken from reference TRBV7-9 and TRBJ1-6): DTGVSQNPRHKITKRGQNVTFRCDPISEHNRLYWYRQTLGQGPEFLTYFQNEAQLEKSRLLSDRFSAERPKGSFSTLEIQRTEQGDSAMYLCASSITNRGPGRSPLHFGNGTRLTVT.

Comment on this clonotype: One end of the junction is discordant with germline, which a read error may explain. The chain uses TRBV7-3 and TRBJ1-6, with a weak D call TRBD1 (5 bases). The CDR3 extends over 14 amino acids. The germline V gene has CDR1 SGHTA and CDR2 FQGTGA. CDR3 in amino acids: CASSSRGFDSPLHF. DNA of the CDR3: TGTGCCAGCAGCTCAAGGGGCTTTGATTCACCCCTTCACTTT.

This clonotype was seen at least ten times. The V call is TRBV6-5, the J call TRBJ2-7; no clear D. The germline V gene encodes CDR1 MNHEY and CDR2 SVGAGI. The length of the CDR3 is 11 residues. The V gene lost 8 bases and the J gene lost 2 bases, with 7 bases spanning the gap. The CDR3 nucleotides read TGTGCCAGCGAAGGACCCTACGAGCAGTACTTC. Translation: CASEGPYEQYF.

This clonotype was seen a handful of times. A much larger clone sits a single nucleotide away, making a read error possible. CDR3 sequence: CASSYANTEAFF. CDR3 sequence (DNA): TGTGCCAGCAGTTACGCGAACACTGAAGCTTTCTTT. The V and J genes are TRBV6-2 or TRBV6-3 and TRBJ1-1, with D hard to call. V was cut by 2 bases and J by 1 base, with 2 bases left in between. The CDR3 loop spans 12 amino acids. Germline V gene data show CDR1 as MNHEY and CDR2 as SVGEGT.

In this sample, this clonotype turned up many times. J is TRBJ2-6 and V is TRBV20-1, with D uncertain. The CDR3 runs to 14 residues. V was trimmed by 0 bases and J by 1 base, leaving 4 bases between them. Germline V gene sequence: CDR1 DFQATT, CDR2 SNEGSKA (reference sequence). The CDR3 DNA sequence: TGCAGTGCTAGAGACGGGTCTGGGGCCAACGTCCTGACTTTC. It codes for CSARDGSGANVLTF.

The genes are TRBV7-3 and TRBJ2-7; TRBD1 matches 7 bases. Germline CDR1 is SGHTA and CDR2 is FQGTGA. Unmatched junction bases numbered 9, after V lost 4 bases and J lost 6 bases. The CDR3 totals 14 residues. The CDR3 loop is CASSSDRPPSEQYF. CDR3 sequence (DNA): TGTGCCAGCAGCTCGGACAGGCCCCCCTCCGAGCAGTACTTC.

Many counts were recorded for this clonotype. This chain uses TRBV10-3 with TRBJ2-7, with D possibly being TRBD2 (6 bases). In germline, CDR1 is ENHRY, CDR2 SYGVKD. The V and J ends lost 8 bases and 5 bases respectively, with 19 bases between them. The CDR3 sequence is 14 residues long. The CDR3 sequence is CAIQRPGVSNEQYF. CDR3 DNA sequence: TGTGCCATCCAACGTCCGGGAGTTTCCAACGAGCAGTACTTC.

J is TRBJ2-5 and V is TRBV20-1; 12 positions agree with TRBD2. Germline lookup yields CDR1 DFQATT and CDR2 SNEGSKA (reference sequence). The CDR3 has 15 amino acids. V was pared by 6 bases and J by 2 bases, with 7 bases of the junction left unmatched. CDR3 bases: TGCAGTGCCGAGGGGACTAGCGGGCTTCAAGAGACCCAGTACTTC. Translated, it gives CSAEGTSGLQETQYF.

This clonotype was observed at least ten times. V gene TRBV5-6 combines with J gene TRBJ1-6; no firm D call. This CDR3 contains 15 residues. V lost 2 bases and J lost 10, with 16 bases in between. Germline V gene sequence: CDR1 SGHDT, CDR2 YYEEEE. The CDR3 DNA reads TGTGCCAGCAGCTTCTCTGGCAGGCCTTGGTCACCCCTCCACTTT. This sequence encodes CASSFSGRPWSPLHF.

This clonotype has a count of ten or more. The rearrangement links TRBV13 to TRBJ2-5; D is unresolved. V lost 5 bases, J lost 5 bases, and 18 bases lay in between. The CDR3 consists of 15 residues. Germline V gene lookup returns CDR1 PRHDT and CDR2 FYEKMQ (reference sequence). The CDR3 spells CASSPPNSRRETQYF. In DNA form, the CDR3 reads TGTGCCAGCAGCCCCCCAAACAGTCGTAGGGAGACCCAGTACTTC.

On this clonotype itself: Relative to the germline gene, one junction end is altered; a read error may explain this. This chain uses TRBV29-1 with TRBJ2-2, with D tentatively TRBD1 (5 bases). The CDR3 runs 15 residues. Germline V gene data show CDR1 as SQVTM and CDR2 as ANQGSEA. The CDR3 sequence is CSVGILGRNTGELFF. For the CDR3, the DNA is TGCAGCGTTGGGATATTGGGGCGGAACACAGGGGAGCTGTTTTTT.

For this clonotype: A read error may account for a junction end that differs from germline. The J gene is TRBJ2-6, the V gene TRBV20-1, with D unresolved. From germline, CDR1 is DFQATT and CDR2 SNEGSKA (reference sequence). This CDR3 has 14 amino acids. In DNA, the CDR3 is TGCAGTGCTGGAGTAAGGTCTGGGACCAACGTCCTGACTTTC. This gives the protein CSAGVRSGTNVLTF.

The chain has TRBV24-1 and TRBJ2-5; D perhaps matches TRBD2 (6 bases). The length of the CDR3 is 15 residues. The V and J ends lost 3 bases and 2 bases respectively, with 12 bases between them. Germline V gene lookup returns CDR1 KGHDR and CDR2 SFDVKD. The CDR3 sequence: CATSDRGWGQETQYF. For the CDR3, the DNA is TGTGCCACCAGTGATCGGGGGTGGGGACAAGAGACCCAGTACTTC.

A remark on this clonotype: Likely a read error: the CDR3 ends without its conserved phenylalanine or tryptophan. The DNA is omitted, as the CDR3 cannot be located on it reliably, and the CDR3 follows TCRdb's listing. This chain connects TRBV7-3 to TRBJ1-4. Per germline, CDR1 SGHTA and CDR2 FQGTGA. The CDR3 contains 8 residues when both ends are counted. This CDR3 is CASSPTSG.

This clonotype was counted ten times or more. V is TRBV7-9 and J is TRBJ1-2; maybe TRBD1 (6 bases). V was clipped by 7 bases and J by 4 bases, with 28 bases between them. The CDR3 totals 18 residues. Per the germline V gene, CDR1 is SEHNR and CDR2 is FQNEAQ (reference sequence). The CDR3 is CASTSPSPGTRESYGYTF. Written as DNA, the CDR3 is TGTGCCAGCACCTCTCCTTCTCCGGGGACACGAGAGTCCTATGGCTACACCTTC.

This clonotype was seen ten or more times. The chain recombines TRBV6-1 with TRBJ2-5, with D perhaps TRBD2 (6 bases). Germline CDR1 and CDR2: MNHNS and SASEGT. The CDR3 is 15 amino acids. Trimming shortened V by 2 bases and J by 0 bases, and 10 bases separated the two germline ends. In DNA form, the CDR3 reads TGTGCCAGCAGTGAATTTGGCGGGAACCAAGAGACCCAGTACTTC. Protein sequence: CASSEFGGNQETQYF.

V usage is TRBV7-9 and J usage is TRBJ2-7; 13 positions match TRBD2. Looked up from germline, CDR1 is SEHNR and CDR2 is FQNEAQ (reference sequence). After removal of 4 bases from V and 1 base from J, the junction contained 10 bases not matched to a gene. This CDR3 has 18 amino acids. The CDR3 coding sequence is TGTGCCAGCAGCTCATGGACTAGCGGGAGAGTCCGGTCCTACGAGCAGTACTTC. Its translation is CASSSWTSGRVRSYEQYF.

This clonotype was seen many times. The rearrangement uses TRBV24-1 and TRBJ2-5; D gene ambiguous. This CDR3 contains 14 residues. V was shortened by 4 bases and J by 3 bases, with 11 bases between the two germline ends. Germline CDR1 and CDR2: KGHDR and SFDVKD. CDR3 coding DNA: TGTGCCACCAGTGACCGATACAGAAAAGAGACCCAGTACTTC. The encoded protein is CATSDRYRKETQYF.

CDR3 amino acids: CSARRGAQEKLFF. CDR3 DNA: TGCAGTGCTAGGAGGGGAGCCCAGGAAAAACTGTTTTTT. This chain uses TRBV20-1 with TRBJ1-4, with D perhaps matching TRBD1 (5 bases). Looked up from germline, CDR1 is DFQATT and CDR2 is SNEGSKA (reference sequence). V gave up 3 bases and J gave up 8 bases, with 13 bases separating them. This CDR3 has 13 amino acids.

Many counts were recorded for this clonotype. V gene TRBV28 combines with J gene TRBJ2-5; the match to TRBD1 covers 7 bases. The trim removed 5 bases at V and 5 bases at J, leaving 8 bases unmatched. The CDR3 runs 14 residues. The germline V gene has CDR1 MDHEN and CDR2 SYDVKM. This chain's CDR3 is CASSTLQGWETQYF. CDR3 DNA sequence: TGTGCCAGCAGTACGCTACAGGGGTGGGAGACCCAGTACTTC.

The V gene is TRBV20-1, the J gene TRBJ2-5; TRBD2 matches at 11 bases. With 3 bases clipped from V and 5 bases from J, the junction kept 5 bases outside the gene matches. This CDR3 is built from 14 residues. Per germline, CDR1 DFQATT and CDR2 SNEGSKA (reference sequence). This CDR3 is CSASPLAGGETQYF. The CDR3 DNA sequence: TGCAGTGCTAGCCCTCTAGCGGGAGGCGAGACCCAGTACTTC.

This clonotype appeared a few times. This rearrangement joins TRBV15 to TRBJ2-7, with no clear D. CDR1 and CDR2 from the germline V gene are LNHNV and YYDKDF (reference sequence). The CDR3 sequence is 15 residues long. The V end lost 0 bases, the J end lost 2 bases, and 11 bases lay between the germline ends. CDR3: CATSRDPGGTYEQYF. The CDR3 DNA follows: TGTGCCACCAGCAGAGATCCGGGCGGAACCTACGAGCAGTACTTC.

This clonotype was picked up many times. This chain connects TRBV5-1 to TRBJ2-5; weak D call: TRBD2 (5 bases). V was trimmed by 4 bases and J by 5 bases, leaving 12 bases between them. Germline V gives CDR1 SGHRS, CDR2 YFSETQ. The CDR3 runs 13 residues. In DNA form, the CDR3 reads TGCGCCAGCAGCCTCGGGGATTCGGAGACCCAGTACTTC. The encoded protein is CASSLGDSETQYF.

Here the CDR3 reads CASRGLAGSSEQYF. CDR3 nucleotide sequence: TGTGCCAGCAGAGGGCTAGCGGGAAGCAGCGAGCAGTACTTC. The chain recombines TRBV2 with TRBJ2-7; the match to TRBD2 covers 9 bases. Germline loops: CDR1 SNHLY, CDR2 FYNNEI. V gave up 6 bases and J gave up 6 bases; unmatched junction bases: 9. This CDR3 is 14 amino acids long.

J is TRBJ1-2 and V is TRBV28, with D uncertain. Trimming stripped 2 bases from V and 6 bases from J, with 16 bases between. Looked up from germline, CDR1 is MDHEN and CDR2 is SYDVKM. The length of the CDR3 is 15 residues. The CDR3 DNA is TGTGCCAGCAGTTTAGACCCGGAGAGAGATCATGGCTACACCTTC. It codes for CASSLDPERDHGYTF.

The table lists this clonotype with many counts. The chain joins TRBV27 to TRBJ1-1; no clear D gene. Germline V lookup: CDR1 MNHEY, CDR2 SMNVEV (reference sequence). CDR3 size: 12 residues. V was clipped by 8 bases and J by 1 base, with 8 bases between them. CDR3 sequence: CASGSGNTEAFF. The CDR3 region has the DNA TGTGCCAGCGGCTCAGGGAACACTGAAGCTTTCTTT.